A selection of T cell receptor beta chains follows, all from one sample in a study of regulatory T cells in long-lasting Graves disease. TCRdb ran MiXCR on the multiplex PCR reads and lists one entry per CDR3 protein. This sample has 350,000 to 500,000 distinct CDR3 sequences, with approximately 16% found just once. The sample also formed part of further work on T cells in Graves' hyperthyroidism and ophthalmopathy.

Sequencing was performed on peripheral blood mononuclear cells (PBMCs), taken at new diagnosis, from a patient treated with antithyroid drugs. Receptors were obtained from a woman aged 25-40 years with Graves disease. CDR3s include the opening cysteine and the closing phenylalanine or tryptophan. A D gene is named only where the DNA matches it firmly. A row's size may be missing; if present it is once, few, many or a size class.

>13|TRBV6-5|TRBJ2-3|few|-
CASSYFSTDTQYF
TGTGCCAGCAGTTATTTTAGCACAGATACGCAGTATTTT
>13|TRBV5-4|TRBJ2-2|-|-
CASRRLGGGELFF
TGTGCCAGCAGAAGACTAGGTGGCGGGGAGCTGTTTTTT
>17|TRBV12-3/TRBV12-4|TRBJ2-1|-|TRBD2
CASRPTMSGNYYNEQFF
TGTGCCAGCAGGCCTACCATGAGCGGGAACTACTACAATGAGCAGTTCTTC
>13|TRBV6-5|TRBJ1-5|-|-
CASSYGPNRPQHF
TGTGCCAGCAGTTACGGGCCCAATCGGCCCCAGCATTTT
>13|TRBV27|TRBJ1-5|many|-
CASRATGNQPQHF
TGTGCCAGCAGAGCCACAGGCAATCAGCCCCAGCATTTT
>12|TRBV20-1|TRBJ1-2|many|TRBD1
CSARGGVNGYTF
TGCAGTGCCAGAGGGGGCGTTAATGGCTACACCTTC
>14|TRBV20-1|TRBJ2-2|many|-
CSAKDRFNTGELFF
TGTAGTGCCAAGGACAGATTTAACACCGGGGAGCTGTTTTTT
>15|TRBV19|TRBJ2-5|-|TRBD1
CASRDRGRGQETQYF
TGTGCCAGTAGGGACAGGGGGCGAGGCCAAGAGACCCAGTACTTC
>16|TRBV27|TRBJ2-1|many|TRBD2
CASSLGTLAGHNEQFF
TGTGCCAGCAGCCTTGGTACGCTAGCGGGCCACAATGAGCAGTTCTTC
>16|TRBV11-2|TRBJ2-3|many|-
CASSSGWGPSTDTQYF
TGTGCCAGCAGCTCCGGTTGGGGACCTAGCACAGATACGCAGTATTTT
>14|TRBV28|TRBJ2-7|many|-
CASNSGQGGYEQYF
TGTGCCAGCAACTCCGGGCAGGGTGGGTACGAGCAGTACTTC
>17|TRBV14|TRBJ2-3|many|-
CASSQDPGKTSTDTQYF
TGTGCCAGCAGCCAAGATCCCGGAAAGACTAGCACAGATACGCAGTATTTT
>13|TRBV20-1|TRBJ1-3|-|-
CSFLAGSGGTIYF
TGCAGTTTCTTGGCGGGCTCTGGGGGCACCATATATTTT
>14|TRBV7-2|TRBJ1-6|many|-
CASSSTGSSGPLHF
TGTGCCAGCAGCTCCACAGGGAGTTCAGGTCCCCTCCACTTT
>13|TRBV5-1|TRBJ1-2|many|-
CASSPDNQKGYTF
TGCGCCAGCAGCCCGGACAACCAGAAAGGCTACACCTTC
>15|TRBV28|TRBJ2-3|many|TRBD2
CASIPAGVLRDTQYF
TGTGCCAGCATCCCTGCGGGAGTACTGAGGGATACGCAGTATTTT
>15|TRBV19|TRBJ2-5|-|TRBD2
CASTIGSGGQETQYF
TGTGCCAGTACCATAGGGTCGGGAGGCCAAGAGACCCAGTACTTC
>12|TRBV7-8|TRBJ1-5|many|-
CASSSPYQPQHF
TGTGCCAGCAGTAGTCCGTATCAGCCCCAGCATTTT
>14|TRBV5-1|TRBJ1-4|few|-
CASSHRGSNEKLFF
TGCGCCAGCAGCCATCGGGGGTCGAATGAAAAACTGTTTTTT
>14|TRBV25-1|TRBJ2-1|-|TRBD1
CASTGTGSYNEQFF
TGTGCCAGCACCGGGACAGGTTCCTACAATGAGCAGTTCTTC
>15|TRBV7-8|TRBJ2-7|many|TRBD1
CASSFGQGASYEQYF
TGTGCCAGCAGCTTTGGACAGGGGGCATCCTACGAGCAGTACTTC
>17|TRBV28|TRBJ2-2|-|TRBD2
CASSFKVLAGNTGELFF
TGTGCCAGCAGTTTTAAGGTCCTAGCGGGTAATACCGGGGAGCTGTTTTTT
>16|TRBV20-1|TRBJ2-5|few|-
CSARDPAGQRWETQYF
TGCAGTGCTAGAGATCCGGCGGGACAGCGTTGGGAGACCCAGTACTTC
>13|TRBV27|TRBJ1-5|few|TRBD1
CASSDREGQPQHF
TGTGCCAGCAGTGACAGGGAAGGCCAGCCCCAGCATTTT
>10|TRBV20-1|TRBJ2-1|-|-
CSARKGEQFF
TGCAGTGCTAGAAAGGGTGAGCAGTTCTTC
>17|TRBV7-3|TRBJ2-7|-|TRBD2
CASSLGAGLGGMSEQYF
TGTGCCAGCAGCTTAGGGGCCGGACTAGGAGGTATGAGCGAGCAGTACTTC
>12|TRBV5-1|TRBJ2-1|many|-
CASSLGDSEQFF
TGCGCCAGCAGCTTGGGGGATAGTGAGCAGTTCTTC
>13|TRBV6-1|TRBJ1-5|-|-
CASSRQTNQPQHF
TGTGCCAGCAGTCGACAGACAAATCAGCCCCAGCATTTT
>14|TRBV5-1|TRBJ1-2|many|TRBD1
CASSLRQGYYGYTF
TGCGCCAGCAGCCTCCGACAGGGATACTATGGCTACACCTTC
>15|TRBV5-1|TRBJ2-7|many|-
CASSLNAGDPYEQYF
TGCGCCAGCAGCTTAAACGCAGGGGACCCCTACGAGCAGTACTTC
>18|TRBV11-2|TRBJ2-5|many|TRBD2
CASRKESAGALRQETQYF
TGTGCCAGCAGAAAAGAGTCAGCGGGAGCCCTTCGCCAAGAGACCCAGTACTTC
>16|TRBV12-3/TRBV12-4|TRBJ2-1|many|TRBD2
CASVTPGLAGLNEQFF
TGTGCCAGCGTTACGCCCGGACTAGCGGGTCTCAATGAGCAGTTCTTC
>14|TRBV5-1|TRBJ2-5|few|TRBD1
CASSTRQGRKTQYF
TGCGCCAGCAGCACAAGACAGGGGAGAAAGACCCAGTACTTC
>15|TRBV7-9|TRBJ1-4|many|TRBD1
CASSLGQGPNEKLFF
TGTGCCAGCAGCTTAGGACAGGGACCTAATGAAAAACTGTTTTTT
>15|TRBV12-3/TRBV12-4|TRBJ2-5|many|-
CASSLRGPLIETQYF
TGTGCCAGCAGTTTGAGGGGTCCCCTCATAGAGACCCAGTACTTC
>17|TRBV5-1|TRBJ2-2|-|TRBD2
CASKGLAGAGDTGELFF
TGCGCCAGCAAAGGGCTAGCGGGAGCGGGTGACACCGGGGAGCTGTTTTTT
>15|TRBV28|TRBJ1-1|many|-
CASSRLTRLGTEAFF
TGTGCCAGCAGCAGATTGACCCGGCTTGGCACTGAAGCTTTCTTT
>15|TRBV10-3|TRBJ1-1|few|TRBD1
CAISESGQGGTEAFF
TGTGCCATCAGTGAGTCGGGGCAGGGGGGCACTGAAGCTTTCTTT
>15|TRBV7-8|TRBJ2-1|many|-
CASSLEADYNNEQFF
TGTGCCAGCAGCTTAGAGGCCGATTATAACAATGAGCAGTTCTTC
>15|TRBV27|TRBJ2-1|many|-
CASRGWAPDDNEQFF
TGTGCCAGCAGGGGGTGGGCACCAGACGACAATGAGCAGTTCTTC
>17|TRBV19|TRBJ1-5|few|-
CASNGRAFTYSNQPQHF
TGTGCCAGTAATGGGCGCGCCTTTACTTATAGCAATCAGCCCCAGCATTTT
>15|TRBV15|TRBJ1-2|many|-
CATSSPRGGDYGYTF
TGTGCCACCAGCAGCCCCCGTGGGGGGGACTATGGCTACACCTTC
>20|TRBV12-3/TRBV12-4|TRBJ2-6|-|TRBD1
CASSGTGGVPDPSGANVLTF
TGTGCCAGCAGTGGGACAGGGGGGGTCCCCGACCCCTCTGGGGCCAACGTCCTGACTTTC
>12|TRBV30|TRBJ2-3|many|-
CAWSLSTDTQYF
TGTGCCTGGAGTCTAAGCACAGATACGCAGTATTTT
>17|TRBV20-1|TRBJ2-5|-|TRBD2
CSARDGGLAGDRETQYF
TGCAGTGCTAGAGATGGGGGACTAGCGGGAGACAGGGAGACCCAGTACTTC
>15|TRBV12-3/TRBV12-4|TRBJ2-3|many|-
CASSFNRPLEDTQYF
TGTGCCAGCAGTTTCAACAGGCCCCTGGAAGATACGCAGTATTTT